Below, 22 T cell receptor beta chains from the same sample are listed, as sequenced in a study of T cell repertoires in cytomegalovirus infection. From the reads, TCRdb called clonotypes with MiXCR, one entry per CDR3 protein. This table holds just under 500,000 distinct CDR3 sequences, 25% to 35% found once. These TCRs are of unknown antigen specificity. The material was cultured PBMCs, obtained from culture after CMV antigen stimulation. The receptors stem from a human donor in good health (CMV status not recorded). Some clones in this sample may be carry-over from other donors' samples.

The table lists this clonotype with a count of one. The chain employs TRBV5-4 and TRBJ1-1, with 8 bases lining up with TRBD1. Germline lookup yields CDR1 SGHNT and CDR2 YYREEE (reference sequence). V gave up 0 bases and J gave up 0 bases; unmatched junction bases: 4. The CDR3 loop spans 16 amino acids. DNA for the CDR3: TGTGCCAGCAGCTTGGACAGGGGGTCCATGAACACTGAAGCTTTCTTT. It specifies CASSLDRGSMNTEAFF.

The chain carries TRBV7-2 and TRBJ2-1; 9 nucleotides match TRBD2. The J segment lost 6 bases and the V segment lost 1 base, leaving 7 bases of the junction unmatched. Per the germline V gene, CDR1 is SGHTA and CDR2 is FQGNSA. CDR3 length equals 16 residues. The CDR3 coding sequence is TGTGCCAGCAGCTTAGGTAGCGGGAGTTTAGGCAATGAGCAGTTCTTC. Residues: CASSLGSGSLGNEQFF.

Notes on this clonotype: Because it lacks the conserved phenylalanine or tryptophan at the end, this CDR3 is likely a read error. Because the CDR3's place on the DNA is in doubt, the DNA is left out and the CDR3 is given as listed by TCRdb. The rearrangement uses TRBV7-2 and TRBJ1-1. The CDR3 extends over 15 residues, inclusive of both ends. The germline V gene has CDR1 SGHTA and CDR2 FQGNSA. The CDR3 is CASSLKWDLNTEDFV.

This chain joins TRBV7-8 and TRBJ1-1; 7 bases are a match to TRBD1. CDR1 SGHVS and CDR2 FQNEAQ come from the germline V gene. The V gene end was trimmed by 5 bases and the J gene end by 0 bases; junction bases not matched to a gene: 9. The CDR3 totals 16 residues. Written as DNA, the CDR3 is TGTGCCAGCAGCAGGACCCCGGGACAGCTGAACACTGAAGCTTTCTTT. Amino acid sequence: CASSRTPGQLNTEAFF.

The sample holds many counts of this clonotype. The chain recombines TRBV7-2 with TRBJ2-2; 7 bases line up with TRBD2. The CDR3 spans 16 residues. Trimming cost V 3 bases and J 1 base; bases outside gene matches: 5. Per germline, CDR1 SGHTA and CDR2 FQGNSA. The CDR3, as DNA: TGTGCCAGCAGCTTGGTTGGCGGGGGGAACACCGGGGAGCTGTTTTTT. Translated: CASSLVGGGNTGELFF.

On this clonotype itself: The junction differs from germline at one of its ends, possibly a read error. V and J are TRBV28 and TRBJ2-2; perhaps TRBD1 as D (8 bases). Germline values: CDR1 MDHEN, CDR2 SYDVKM. This CDR3 spans 15 amino acids. The CDR3 DNA reads as TGTGCCGGCAGTTTCGGGGGGACAGGCACCGGGGAGCTGTTTTTT. Its protein product is CAGSFGGTGTGELFF.

The chain carries TRBV7-9 and TRBJ1-1; possibly TRBD1 for D (5 bases). This CDR3 region has 17 residues. Per the germline V gene, CDR1 is SEHNR and CDR2 is FQNEAQ (reference sequence). Trimming stripped 3 bases from V and 3 bases from J, with 20 bases between. In DNA, the CDR3 is TGTGCCAGCAGCTTGGATATTGGAGGCCGGGGGTACACTGAAGCTTTCTTT. This encodes CASSLDIGGRGYTEAFF.

This clonotype was recorded a few times. The rearrangement joins TRBV7-8 to TRBJ1-2; D is unresolved. The V end lost 5 bases, the J end lost 1 base, and 14 bases lay between the germline ends. CDR1 is SGHVS and CDR2 is FQNEAQ in the germline V gene. This CDR3 contains 15 residues. As DNA, the CDR3 is TGTGCCAGCAGCCCCTGGACCGGGTTTAACTATGGCTACACCTTC. Amino acid sequence: CASSPWTGFNYGYTF.

This clonotype showed up many times. CDR3 bases: TGTGCCAGCAGCTTAGCGCCGTATAATTCACCCCTCCACTTT. Encoded protein: CASSLAPYNSPLHF. This sequence joins TRBV7-2 and TRBJ1-6, with D unclear. The CDR3 totals 14 residues. CDR1 and CDR2 (germline): SGHTA, FQGNSA. Trimming pared 0 bases from V and 4 bases from J, leaving 4 bases between.

The chain carries TRBV7-9 and TRBJ1-6; 9 nucleotides match TRBD1. The CDR3 runs to 20 residues. Germline assignment: CDR1 SEHNR and CDR2 FQNEAQ (reference sequence). J lost 6 bases, V lost 4 bases, and 19 bases had no gene match. The CDR3 is CASSSSAGTGKFGGNSPLHF. The CDR3 nucleotides are TGTGCCAGCAGCTCTTCCGCCGGGACAGGGAAATTCGGGGGTAATTCACCCCTCCACTTT.

There are many counts of this clonotype. The rearrangement links TRBV7-8 to TRBJ1-1; weak D call: TRBD1 (5 bases). V lost 5 bases, J lost 1 base, and 11 bases lay in between. Germline V gives CDR1 SGHVS, CDR2 FQNEAQ. The CDR3 consists of 14 residues. CDR3: CASSAPGGNTEAFF. The CDR3 nucleotides are TGTGCCAGCAGCGCGCCTGGGGGGAACACTGAAGCTTTCTTT.

A few counts support this clonotype. The chain couples TRBV7-2 to TRBJ2-1, with TRBD2 as a possible D gene (5 bases). With 3 bases removed from V and 7 bases from J, the gap between germline ends came to 16 bases. The CDR3 has 15 amino acids. From germline, CDR1 is SGHTA and CDR2 FQGNSA. The CDR3 nucleotides are TGTGCCAGCAGCTTGAACGGGATAGGATCAAATGAGCAGTTCTTC. Residues: CASSLNGIGSNEQFF. The entire variable domain, with the rest obtained from reference TRBV7-2 and TRBJ2-1, is as follows: GAGVSQSPSNKVTEKGKDVELRCDPISGHTALYWYRQSLGQGLEFLIYFQGNSAPDKSGLPSDRFSAERTGGSVSTLTIQRTQQEDSAVYLCASSLNGIGSNEQFFGPGTRLTVL.

This clonotype turned up a few times. The genes are TRBV7-2 and TRBJ1-2; no clear D. V was shortened by 0 bases and J by 0 bases, with 8 bases between the two germline ends. CDR3 length: 15 residues. Looked up from germline, CDR1 is SGHTA and CDR2 is FQGNSA. In DNA, the CDR3 is TGTGCCAGCAGCTTAGCGCTGGGTCCTAACTATGGCTACACCTTC. This gives the protein CASSLALGPNYGYTF.

This clonotype turned up a few times. Compared with germline, one end of the junction differs, possibly owing to a read error. The V and J genes are TRBV5-3 and TRBJ2-1; 9 bases agree with TRBD1. TRBV5-3 is given ORF status, its function remaining uncertain. This CDR3 is 16 amino acids long. The CDR3 region is CASSLDRGSSGNEQFF. CDR3 in DNA: TGTGCCAGCAGCTTAGACAGGGGGAGCTCGGGCAATGAGCAGTTCTTC.

This clonotype was observed a handful of times. The chain couples TRBV29-1 to TRBJ2-5; 10 positions agree with TRBD1. Looked up from germline, CDR1 is SQVTM and CDR2 is ANQGSEA. This CDR3 is built from 15 residues. This CDR3 is CFRRTRTGGQETQYF. The DNA for the CDR3 is TGCTTCCGAAGGACCCGGACAGGGGGACAAGAGACCCAGTACTTC.

The V and J genes are TRBV7-6 and TRBJ2-1, with unresolved D. The CDR3 totals 12 residues. CDR1 SGHVS and CDR2 FNYEAQ come from the germline V gene. V gave up 6 bases and J gave up 9 bases, with 12 bases separating them. CDR3 bases: TGTGCCAGCAGTAGCAAGGCAGCTGAGCAGTTCTTC. This translates into CASSSKAAEQFF. The full variable domain, in which reference TRBV7-6 and TRBJ2-1 provide the parts outside the CDR3, is GAGVSQSPRYKVTKRGQDVALRCDPISGHVSLYWYRQALGQGPEFLTYFNYEAQQDKSGLPNDRFSAERPEGSISTLTIQRTEQRDSAMYRCASSSKAAEQFFGPGTRLTVL.

The genes are TRBV6-5 and TRBJ2-1; no definite D call. The length of the CDR3 is 15 residues. Germline V CDR1 and CDR2: MNHEY, SVGAGI. V dropped 0 bases and J dropped 6 bases, with 12 bases sitting between them. The CDR3 sequence: CASSYSGLTGNEQFF. CDR3 sequence (DNA): TGTGCCAGCAGTTACTCTGGGCTTACGGGCAATGAGCAGTTCTTC.

Concerning this clonotype itself: Since no conserved phenylalanine or tryptophan closes the CDR3, a read error is the likely cause. The limits of the CDR3 on the DNA are not certain, so only TCRdb's listed CDR3 is given. The chain links TRBV25-1 to TRBJ1-2; the D call of TRBD1 is as the table states it, not checked on the DNA. Germline V CDR1 and CDR2: MGHDK, SYGVNS. The CDR3 is made up of 12 amino acids, end residues included. The CDR3: CASSQPPGRQTY.

This clonotype was observed a few times. The gene calls are TRBV7-9 and TRBJ2-1, with no clear D. CDR3 length: 16 residues. Trimming pared 1 base from V and 4 bases from J, leaving 14 bases between. The V gene's germline CDR1 is SEHNR and CDR2 FQNEAQ (reference sequence). CDR3 in DNA: TGTGCCAGCAGCTTAGTGGGGAACCCCGAGTACAATGAGCAGTTCTTC. This gives the protein CASSLVGNPEYNEQFF.

This clonotype has more than one count but fewer than ten. The V gene is TRBV11-2, the J gene TRBJ2-3, with unresolved D. The germline V gene encodes CDR1 SGHAT and CDR2 FQNNGV. The CDR3 covers 15 residues. Trimming stripped 5 bases from V and 3 bases from J, with 15 bases between. CDR3 region: CASSLSWAMTDTQYF. CDR3 in DNA: TGTGCCAGCAGCCTTTCTTGGGCTATGACAGATACGCAGTATTTT. The full variable domain, its missing parts supplied by reference TRBV11-2 and TRBJ2-3, is EAGVAQSPRYKIIEKRQSVAFWCNPISGHATLYWYQQILGQGPKLLIQFQNNGVVDDSQLPKDRFSAERLKGVDSTLKIQPAKLEDSAVYLCASSLSWAMTDTQYFGPGTRLTVL.

This clonotype was observed many times. The CDR3 bases are TGTGCCAGCAGCAACACCGGGGAGCTGTTTTTT. This codes for CASSNTGELFF. The chain uses TRBV7-2 and TRBJ2-2; unclear D gene. Trimming pared 5 bases from V and 2 bases from J, leaving 0 bases between. Germline CDR1 SGHTA, CDR2 FQGNSA. This CDR3 region has 11 residues.

This clonotype was counted ten times or more. The chain joins TRBV7-2 to TRBJ2-5; no clear D gene. This CDR3 comprises 12 residues. Trimming shortened V by 5 bases and J by 4 bases, and 8 bases separated the two germline ends. Germline CDR1 reads SGHTA; CDR2 reads FQGNSA. This chain's CDR3 is CASSPQGETQYF. The CDR3, as DNA: TGTGCCAGCAGCCCCCAAGGAGAGACCCAGTACTTC.